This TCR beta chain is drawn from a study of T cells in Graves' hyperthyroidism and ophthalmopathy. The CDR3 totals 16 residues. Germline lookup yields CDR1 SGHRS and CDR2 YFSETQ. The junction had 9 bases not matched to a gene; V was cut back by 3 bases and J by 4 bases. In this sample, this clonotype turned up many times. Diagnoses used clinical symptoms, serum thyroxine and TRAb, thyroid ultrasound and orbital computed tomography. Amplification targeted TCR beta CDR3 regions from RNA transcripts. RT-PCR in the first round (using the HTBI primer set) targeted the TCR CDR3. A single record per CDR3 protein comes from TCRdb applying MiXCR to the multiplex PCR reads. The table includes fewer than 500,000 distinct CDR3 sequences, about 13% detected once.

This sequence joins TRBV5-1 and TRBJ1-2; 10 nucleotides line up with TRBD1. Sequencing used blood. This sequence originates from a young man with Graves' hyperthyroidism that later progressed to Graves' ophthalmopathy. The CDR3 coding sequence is TGCGCCAGCAGCTCGGCAAGGGACAGGGGCGGCTATGGCTACACCTTC. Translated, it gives CASSSARDRGGYGYTF.